Listed below are T cell receptor beta chains from one sample, sequenced in a study of cytomegalovirus exposure and HLA in healthy donors. Data came from immunoSEQ multiplex PCR; TCRdb stores just in-frame clones and leaves some out. This table holds some 110,000 clones, 65% to 80% found once. The sample consisted of PBMCs. Receptors originate from a man aged 30 to 39 in good health and CMV-seropositive. Each CDR3 is given with its conserved first and last residue. Each record gives: clone size, D gene, J gene, CDR3 length, V gene, CDR3 DNA, CDR3 protein. D genes are given only for firm matches. The size field is filled for only some rows; it gives once, few, many or a size class.

NA | TRBD1 | TRBJ1-6 | 16 | TRBV7-2 | TGTGCCAGCAGCTTAAAGGGGGCTGACTATAATTCACCCCTCCACTTT | CASSLKGADYNSPLHF
NA | NA | TRBJ1-2 | 14 | TRBV5-6 | TGTGCCAGCAGCTTGTTTCAGGATCTCTATGGCTACCCCTTC | CASSLFQDLYGYPF
NA | NA | TRBJ2-5 | 16 | TRBV6-5 | TGTGCCAGCAGTTACTCGGGCAGGGGGGCGCAAGAGACCCAGTACTTC | CASSYSGRGAQETQYF
NA | NA | TRBJ1-5 | 14 | TRBV28 | TGTGCCAGCAGTTTATTTGGCAGTCATCAGCCCCAGCATTTT | CASSLFGSHQPQHF
few | TRBD1 | TRBJ1-1 | 14 | TRBV5-1 | TGCGCCAGCAGCGCGGGACAGTTGAACACTGAAGCTTTCTTT | CASSAGQLNTEAFF
NA | NA | TRBJ2-2 | 14 | TRBV7-6 | TGTGCCAGCAGCTTGGGCTACACCGCCGGGGAGCTGTTTTTT | CASSLGYTAGELFF
few | NA | TRBJ1-6 | 21 | TRBV27 | TGTGCCAGCAGTTTATATTCCCCTAGGATGGGTGGAGGCCCGCTTGGGTCACCCCTCCACTTT | CASSLYSPRMGGGPLGSPLHF
once | NA | TRBJ2-3 | 14 | TRBV2 | TGTGCCAGCAGTAGGGACTTTCGGGGAGATACGCAGTATTTT | CASSRDFRGDTQYF
NA | TRBD1 | TRBJ1-4 | 15 | TRBV28 | TGTGCCAGCAGTCCGGGGACAGGGGAAGGGGAAAAACTGTTTTTT | CASSPGTGEGEKLFF
NA | TRBD2 | TRBJ2-5 | 18 | TRBV14 | TGTGCCAGCAGCCAAGCCCCGACTAGCGGGGGGCGCCAAGAGACCCAGTACTTC | CASSQAPTSGGRQETQYF
NA | TRBD1 | TRBJ1-1 | 17 | TRBV5-1 | TGCGCCAGCAGCATGACAATGACAGGGGCACCGAACACTGAAGCTTTCTTT | CASSMTMTGAPNTEAFF
NA | NA | TRBJ1-6 | 14 | TRBV19 | TGTGCCAGTAGTATTACCGGGGATTCAAGGCCCCTCCACTTT | CASSITGDSRPLHF
NA | NA | TRBJ2-7 | 14 | TRBV28 | TGTGCCAGCAGTTTCCCGACAGTTCCCTACGAGCAGTACTTC | CASSFPTVPYEQYF
once | NA | TRBJ1-5 | 14 | TRBV19 | TGTGCCAGTAGTATAGATAGAGGGAATCAGCCCCAGCATTTT | CASSIDRGNQPQHF
NA | NA | TRBJ1-1 | 14 | TRBV27 | TGTGCCAGCAGTTCGACTTTGCCCTACACTGAAGCTTTCTTT | CASSSTLPYTEAFF
NA | NA | TRBJ1-2 | 14 | TRBV28 | TGTGCCAGCAGTTATGGGGTGGGGGGCTATGGCTACACCTTC | CASSYGVGGYGYTF
once | NA | TRBJ2-1 | 13 | TRBV6-1 | TGTGCCAGCAGTTATTCAGGGGTGAATGAGCAGTTCTTC | CASSYSGVNEQFF
NA | TRBD2 | TRBJ2-1 | 15 | TRBV13 | TGTGCCAGCAGCCCGCGGACTAGCCGCCACAATGAGCAGTTCTTC | CASSPRTSRHNEQFF
NA | NA | TRBJ2-2 | 17 | TRBV5-1 | TGCGCCAGCAGCTTGGACCCCCCGGGGGCGAACACCGGGGAGCTGTTTTTT | CASSLDPPGANTGELFF
NA | TRBD1 | TRBJ1-2 | 13 | TRBV28 | TGTGCCAGCAGCCTAGGACAGGGGGGAGGCTACACCTTC | CASSLGQGGGYTF
NA | NA | TRBJ1-1 | 13 | TRBV30 | TGTGCCTGGAACGTAGCGACGCGGGGTGAAGCTTTCTTT | CAWNVATRGEAFF
NA | NA | TRBJ2-1 | 11 | TRBV29-1 | TGCAGCGTTGTCAGGGACAATGAGCAGTTCTTC | CSVVRDNEQFF
NA | NA | TRBJ1-6 | 12 | TRBV18 | TGTGCCAGCTCACCAGACAGTCAACCCCTCCACTTT | CASSPDSQPLHF
NA | NA | TRBJ2-5 | 11 | TRBV6-5 | TGTGCCGTGGCGGTTCTCGGGACCCAGTACTTC | CAVAVLGTQYF
NA | NA | TRBJ1-2 | 13 | TRBV6-6 | TGTGCCAGCAGTCCGCCGAGGTCTGATGGCTACACCTTC | CASSPPRSDGYTF
few | NA | TRBJ1-1 | 15 | TRBV28 | TGTGCCAGCAGTCTAGGGACGGGGGAGCTGACTGAAGCTTTCTTT | CASSLGTGELTEAFF
NA | NA | TRBJ2-7 | 13 | TRBV5-4 | TGTGCCAGCAGCTTGGACAGGGTTTACGAGCAGTACTTC | CASSLDRVYEQYF
NA | NA | TRBJ2-5 | 12 | TRBV2 | TGTGCCAGGAAGCTCGGCCAAGAGACCCAGTACTTC | CARKLGQETQYF
NA | NA | TRBJ1-3 | 13 | TRBV6-6 | TGTGCCAGCACCCGGAGCTCTGGAAACACCATATATTTT | CASTRSSGNTIYF